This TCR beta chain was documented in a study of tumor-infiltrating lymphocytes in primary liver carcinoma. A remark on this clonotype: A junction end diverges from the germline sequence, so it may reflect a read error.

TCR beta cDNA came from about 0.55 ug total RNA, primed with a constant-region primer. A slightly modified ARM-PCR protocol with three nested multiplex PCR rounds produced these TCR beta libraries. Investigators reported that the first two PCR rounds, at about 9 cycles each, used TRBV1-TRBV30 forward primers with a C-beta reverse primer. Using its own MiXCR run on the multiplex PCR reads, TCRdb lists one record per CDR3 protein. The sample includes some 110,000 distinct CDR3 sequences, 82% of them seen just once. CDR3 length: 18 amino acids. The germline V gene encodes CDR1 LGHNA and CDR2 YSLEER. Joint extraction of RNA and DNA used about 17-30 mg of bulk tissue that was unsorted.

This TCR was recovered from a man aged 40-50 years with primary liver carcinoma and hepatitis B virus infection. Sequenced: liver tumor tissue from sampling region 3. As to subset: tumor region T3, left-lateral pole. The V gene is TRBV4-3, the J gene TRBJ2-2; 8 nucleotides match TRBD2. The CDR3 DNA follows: TGCGCCAGCAGCCAAACCACTAGCGGACATACATACACAGGGGAGCTGTTTTTT. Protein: CASSQTTSGHTYTGELFF.